These 18 T cell receptor beta chains originate from one sample sequenced in a study of T cells in Graves' hyperthyroidism and ophthalmopathy. Amplified TCR beta CDR3 regions derived from RNA transcripts. Primed by the HTBI set, a first-round RT-PCR was run on the TCR CDR3. TCRdb reprocessed the multiplex PCR reads with MiXCR, giving one entry per CDR3 protein. The sample lists about 400,000 distinct CDR3 sequences; over 13% were seen once. Sequences were obtained from blood. These receptors came from a man aged 50-59 years with Graves' ophthalmopathy.

This clonotype came up many times. The V and J genes are TRBV7-2 and TRBJ2-5; possible D gene TRBD1, 5 bases. V was shortened by 5 bases and J by 3 bases, with 13 bases between the two germline ends. CDR3 size: 14 residues. Germline V gene data show CDR1 as SGHTA and CDR2 as FQGNSA. CDR3 residues: CASSTGHLKETQYF. The CDR3 DNA reads TGTGCCAGCAGCACTGGACATCTCAAAGAGACCCAGTACTTC.

This clonotype appeared many times. The chain carries TRBV11-3 and TRBJ2-1; D remains unclear. The V end was cut by 4 bases, the J end by 0 bases, with 13 bases between. The germline gives CDR1 SGHNT, CDR2 YENEEA. The CDR3 loop spans 16 amino acids. The DNA of the CDR3 is TGTGCCAGCAGCTCCAGCGCGTCCAGCTCCTACAATGAGCAGTTCTTC. This codes for CASSSSASSSYNEQFF.

The CDR3 loop reads CASSLAGGLGEQFF. The CDR3 DNA reads as TGTGCCAGCAGCTTAGCGGGAGGGCTTGGTGAGCAGTTCTTC. The genes are TRBV7-8 and TRBJ2-1; 7 bases are a match to TRBD2. Losses at the gene ends were 0 bases for V and 9 bases for J; bases not matched to a gene: 5. This CDR3 contains 14 residues. Germline CDR1 is SGHVS and CDR2 is FQNEAQ.

This clonotype was observed a few times. This chain joins TRBV10-3 and TRBJ1-4; D call uncertain. The CDR3 is made up of 13 amino acids. CDR1 ENHRY and CDR2 SYGVKD come from the germline V gene. Between the trimmed V and J ends, which lost 0 bases and 6 bases, there was a span of 5 bases. The chain's CDR3 is CAISESGHEKLFF. The CDR3 region has the DNA TGTGCCATCAGTGAGTCAGGGCATGAAAAACTGTTTTTT.

This clonotype was counted ten times or more. The chain carries TRBV18 and TRBJ2-7; D gene ambiguous. The CDR3 loop spans 14 amino acids. Trimming pared 0 bases from V and 1 base from J, leaving 7 bases between. Germline values: CDR1 KGHSH, CDR2 LQKENI. CDR3 sequence (DNA): TGTGCCAGCTCACCACCATCGAAGTCCTACGAGCAGTACTTC. This codes for CASSPPSKSYEQYF. Looking up the rest from reference TRBV18 and TRBJ2-7 gives the full variable domain: NAGVMQNPRHLVRRRGQEARLRCSPMKGHSHVYWYRQLPEEGLKFMVYLQKENIIDESGMPKERFSAEFPKEGPSILRIQQVVRGDSAAYFCASSPPSKSYEQYFGPGTRLTVT.

The chain joins TRBV19 to TRBJ2-5; maybe TRBD1 (6 bases). The V and J ends lost 5 bases and 7 bases respectively, with 14 bases between them. The CDR3 is 13 amino acids. CDR1 and CDR2 (germline): LNHDA, SQIVND (reference sequence). The CDR3 DNA is TGTGCCAGTAGTGGACAGTCTTTGGGGACCCAGTACTTC. Protein product: CASSGQSLGTQYF.

This clonotype was found many times. The V and J genes are TRBV28 and TRBJ2-7; 9 nucleotides align to TRBD2. The length of the CDR3 is 15 residues. The ends lost 4 bases at V and 6 bases at J; junction bases unmatched: 10. Germline CDR1 reads MDHEN; CDR2 reads SYDVKM. The CDR3 loop reads CASSSPAGGKGEQYF. The CDR3 DNA sequence: TGTGCCAGCAGTTCCCCAGCGGGAGGCAAAGGCGAGCAGTACTTC.

The sample holds many counts of this clonotype. The V and J genes are TRBV5-1 and TRBJ2-7, with D tentatively TRBD1 (5 bases). The CDR3 length is 15 residues. Deletions cut 4 bases from V and 3 bases from J, with 17 bases between. Germline V gene sequence: CDR1 SGHRS, CDR2 YFSETQ. The CDR3 spells CASSVDTRRGYEQYF. The CDR3 coding sequence is TGCGCCAGCAGCGTGGACACCCGTAGGGGCTACGAGCAGTACTTC.

This chain connects TRBV10-3 to TRBJ2-7, with 9 bases aligning to TRBD1. V was pared by 6 bases and J by 5 bases, with 5 bases of the junction left unmatched. This CDR3 has 13 residues. CDR1 ENHRY and CDR2 SYGVKD come from the germline V gene. The DNA of the CDR3 is TGTGCCATCAGGGGGACAGGGAACGACGAGCAGTACTTC. The encoded protein is CAIRGTGNDEQYF.

V gene TRBV7-2 combines with J gene TRBJ2-7; TRBD2 aligns across 7 bases. The length of the CDR3 is 13 residues. V was clipped by 5 bases and J by 7 bases; unmatched bases: 8. Germline V gives CDR1 SGHTA, CDR2 FQGNSA. This CDR3 reads CASSNPTSWEQYF. The CDR3 nucleotides are TGTGCCAGCAGCAACCCGACTAGCTGGGAGCAGTACTTC.

At least ten counts were recorded for this clonotype. The V gene is TRBV20-1, the J gene TRBJ2-5; D is ambiguous. There are 12 residues in the CDR3. CDR1 DFQATT and CDR2 SNEGSKA come from the germline V gene (reference sequence). Trimming stripped 3 bases from V and 2 bases from J, with 7 bases between. The chain's CDR3 is CSASPEQETQYF. The CDR3 DNA is TGCAGTGCTAGTCCCGAACAAGAGACCCAGTACTTC.

This clonotype showed up just a few times. This chain connects TRBV25-1 to TRBJ1-1; tentatively, D is TRBD1 (5 bases). V gave up 6 bases and J gave up 4 bases, with 15 bases separating them. Germline V CDR1 and CDR2: MGHDK, SYGVNS. CDR3 size: 14 residues. The CDR3, as DNA: TGTGCCAGCAGCCCACCGGGGGAAGGCACTGAAGCTTTCTTT. Amino acids: CASSPPGEGTEAFF.

This clonotype was seen a handful of times. The chain employs TRBV20-1 and TRBJ2-7; perhaps D is TRBD1 or TRBD2 (6 bases each). Germline lookup yields CDR1 DFQATT and CDR2 SNEGSKA (reference sequence). The CDR3 runs 16 residues. V shed 5 bases and J shed 2 bases, with 22 bases lying between them. The CDR3 protein is CSAEGVERVGAYEQYF. The CDR3 nucleotides read TGCAGTGCTGAGGGGGTGGAGCGGGTGGGAGCCTACGAGCAGTACTTC.

The chain links TRBV29-1 to TRBJ2-7, with TRBD2 matching 8 bases. The ends lost 6 bases at V and 5 bases at J; junction bases unmatched: 6. This CDR3 comprises 12 residues. CDR1 and CDR2 (germline): SQVTM, ANQGSEA. CDR3 sequence (DNA): TGCAGCGTAGGCACTAGCGGTCACGAGCAGTACTTC. The encoded protein is CSVGTSGHEQYF.

The table lists this clonotype with many counts. V usage is TRBV5-1 and J usage is TRBJ2-7; 11 positions match TRBD1. The CDR3 length is 14 residues. Germline loops: CDR1 SGHRS, CDR2 YFSETQ. V trimming: 6 bases; J trimming: 2 bases; junction bases outside the gene matches: 4. In DNA form, the CDR3 reads TGCGCCAGCAAGGGGACAGGGGGTGCCTACGAGCAGTACTTC. The encoded protein is CASKGTGGAYEQYF. The complete variable domain, with remaining parts taken from reference TRBV5-1 and TRBJ2-7, reads KAGVTQTPRYLIKTRGQQVTLSCSPISGHRSVSWYQQTPGQGLQFLFEYFSETQRNKGNFPGRFSGRQFSNSRSEMNVSTLELGDSALYLCASKGTGGAYEQYFGPGTRLTVT.

This clonotype was seen repeatedly, ten times or more. The J gene is TRBJ2-7, the V gene TRBV30; 9 positions match TRBD2. J gave up 4 bases and V 2 bases, and 6 bases lay outside the gene matches. This CDR3 is 14 amino acids long. From germline, CDR1 is GTSNPN and CDR2 SVGIG (reference sequence). In DNA, the CDR3 is TGTGCCTGGAGTATCAGCGGGAGGTCGTACGAGCAGTACTTC. Translated, it gives CAWSISGRSYEQYF.

The rearrangement uses TRBV11-2 and TRBJ2-3, with 9 bases matching TRBD1. This CDR3 is built from 15 residues. The V and J ends lost 5 bases and 5 bases, in that order; junction bases with no gene match: 8. CDR1 SGHAT and CDR2 FQNNGV come from the germline V gene. CDR3 in amino acids: CASSPPGQGIDTQYF. CDR3 in DNA: TGTGCCAGCAGCCCACCGGGACAGGGTATAGATACGCAGTATTTT.

This clonotype was observed at least ten times. This chain uses TRBV20-1 with TRBJ1-5; weak D call: TRBD1 (6 bases). CDR1 is DFQATT and CDR2 is SNEGSKA in the germline V gene (reference sequence). Trimming left V 3 bases short and J 5 bases short, with 8 bases between. This CDR3 is 12 amino acids long. The CDR3 bases are TGCAGTGCTAGCAGGGGAGATCAGCCCCAGCATTTT. Amino acids: CSASRGDQPQHF.